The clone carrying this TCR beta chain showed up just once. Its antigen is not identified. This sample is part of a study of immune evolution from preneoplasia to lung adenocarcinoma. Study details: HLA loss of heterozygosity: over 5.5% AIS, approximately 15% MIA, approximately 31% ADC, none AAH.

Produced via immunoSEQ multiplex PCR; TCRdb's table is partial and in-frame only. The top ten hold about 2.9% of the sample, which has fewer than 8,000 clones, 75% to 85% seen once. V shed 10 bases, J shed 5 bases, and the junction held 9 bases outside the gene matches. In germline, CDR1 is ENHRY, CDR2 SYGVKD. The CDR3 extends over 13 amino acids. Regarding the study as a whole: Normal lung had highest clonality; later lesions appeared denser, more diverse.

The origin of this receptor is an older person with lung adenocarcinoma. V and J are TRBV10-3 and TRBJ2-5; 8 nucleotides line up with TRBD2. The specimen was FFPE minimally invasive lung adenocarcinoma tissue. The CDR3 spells CATDGGEGETQYF. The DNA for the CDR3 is TGTGCCACCGACGGGGGGGAAGGGGAGACCCAGTACTTC.